The next 32 T cell receptor beta chains were all read from a single sample in a study of cytomegalovirus exposure and HLA in healthy donors. Profiled with immunoSEQ multiplex PCR; TCRdb holds only in-frame clones, not every one. The sample includes some 130,000 clones, roughly 79% of them seen just once. The sample was PBMCs. These TCRs come from a man under 40 in good health and CMV-seropositive.

The CDR3 sequence is CASSLAGTYNEQFF. CDR3 nucleotides: TGTGCCAGCAGTTTAGCGGGAACCTACAATGAGCAGTTCTTC. The chain has TRBV28 and TRBJ2-1, with D possibly matching TRBD2 (6 bases). The ends were cut back, 2 bases at V and 2 bases at J, with 7 bases in the middle. This CDR3 has 14 residues. Germline CDR1 and CDR2: MDHEN and SYDVKM.

The chain combines TRBV4-1 with TRBJ2-3; D possibly corresponds to TRBD1 (6 bases). The CDR3 runs 17 residues. V was shortened by 1 base and J by 2 bases, with 16 bases between the two germline ends. Looked up from germline, CDR1 is MGHRA and CDR2 is YSYEKL. The CDR3 DNA reads as TGCGCCAGCAGCCAAGTGGCAGGGGCAAGGTACACAGATACGCAGTATTTT. Translating it yields CASSQVAGARYTDTQYF.

CDR3 DNA sequence: TGTGCCAGTCAGACTAGCGGGAGCCACGAGCAGTACTTC. Translating gives CASQTSGSHEQYF. The chain combines TRBV18 with TRBJ2-7, with 12 bases fitting TRBD2. V trimming: 9 bases; J trimming: 5 bases; junction bases outside the gene matches: 5. Germline V gives CDR1 KGHSH, CDR2 LQKENI. The CDR3 has 13 residues. The full variable domain, rest sourced from reference TRBV18 and TRBJ2-7, is NAGVMQNPRHLVRRRGQEARLRCSPMKGHSHVYWYRQLPEEGLKFMVYLQKENIIDESGMPKERFSAEFPKEGPSILRIQQVVRGDSAAYFCASQTSGSHEQYFGPGTRLTVT.

Here the CDR3 DNA reads TGTGCCAGCACAATCACAGTCCAGAATGGCTACACCTTC. Translating it yields CASTITVQNGYTF. The chain combines TRBV2 with TRBJ1-2, with D uncertain. V was shortened by 7 bases and J by 6 bases, with 15 bases between the two germline ends. Germline CDR1 and CDR2: SNHLY and FYNNEI. The CDR3 sequence is 13 residues long.

The CDR3 sequence is CAWRRMGGDTEAFF. DNA for the CDR3: TGTGCCTGGAGAAGGATGGGGGGGGACACTGAAGCTTTCTTT. This chain joins TRBV30 and TRBJ1-1; tentative D call: TRBD1 (5 bases). Trimming pared 3 bases from V and 3 bases from J, leaving 14 bases between. Germline V gene data show CDR1 as GTSNPN and CDR2 as SVGIG (reference sequence). This CDR3 has 14 residues.

The chain uses TRBV7-9 and TRBJ1-1; D gene unclear. The CDR3 loop spans 12 amino acids. V shed 1 base and J shed 7 bases, with 7 bases lying between them. Germline V gene data show CDR1 as SEHNR and CDR2 as FQNEAQ (reference sequence). For the CDR3, the DNA is TGTGCCAGCAGCTTAGAGGCAGGTGAAGCTTTCTTT. Residues: CASSLEAGEAFF.

The V gene is TRBV25-1, the J gene TRBJ1-2; 9 bases match TRBD1. The V gene end was trimmed by 8 bases and the J gene end by 8 bases; junction bases not matched to a gene: 12. CDR3 size: 14 residues. Looked up from germline, CDR1 is MGHDK and CDR2 is SYGVNS. The CDR3 protein is CASSSGTGIEGYTF. DNA of the CDR3: TGTGCCAGCTCCTCCGGGACAGGGATTGAGGGCTACACCTTC.

The chain employs TRBV6-5 and TRBJ1-1; possible D gene TRBD1, 5 bases. This CDR3 is 13 amino acids long. Germline V gene data show CDR1 as MNHEY and CDR2 as SVGAGI. Trimming pared 2 bases from V and 8 bases from J, leaving 12 bases between. The CDR3, as DNA: TGTGCCAGCAGTTACCCAGGGTCGGCCGAAGCTTTCTTT. This gives the protein CASSYPGSAEAFF.

The V gene is TRBV5-1, the J gene TRBJ1-2; D is perhaps TRBD1 (6 bases). Germline CDR1 and CDR2: SGHRS and YFSETQ. V lost 0 bases and J lost 1, with 13 bases in between. The CDR3 contains 16 residues. CDR3 coding DNA: TGCGCCAGCAGCTTGGATATAGGACAGCATAACTATGGCTACACCTTC. It specifies CASSLDIGQHNYGYTF.

The chain combines TRBV7-2 with TRBJ1-2; possibly TRBD1 for D (5 bases). Germline V gene data show CDR1 as SGHTA and CDR2 as FQGNSA. Trimming stripped 1 base from V and 4 bases from J, with 13 bases between. The CDR3 spans 15 residues. CDR3 DNA sequence: TGTGCCAGCAGCTTAGGTATCGACAGAAGCTATGGCTACACCTTC. Translating gives CASSLGIDRSYGYTF. Combining the CDR3 with reference TRBV7-2 and TRBJ1-2 gives the whole variable domain GAGVSQSPSNKVTEKGKDVELRCDPISGHTALYWYRQSLGQGLEFLIYFQGNSAPDKSGLPSDRFSAERTGGSVSTLTIQRTQQEDSAVYLCASSLGIDRSYGYTFGSGTRLTVV.

The DNA of the CDR3 is TGTGCCAGCTCACAAACTTTAAATCAGCCCCAGCATTTT. This codes for CASSQTLNQPQHF. The chain has TRBV18 and TRBJ1-5, with D unresolved. Germline values: CDR1 KGHSH, CDR2 LQKENI. V dropped 4 bases and J dropped 4 bases, with 8 bases sitting between them. The CDR3 length is 13 residues.

V gene TRBV5-6 combines with J gene TRBJ2-7; 10 nucleotides line up with TRBD2. This CDR3 has 15 amino acids. The ends lost 4 bases at V and 6 bases at J; junction bases unmatched: 10. CDR1 and CDR2 from the germline V gene are SGHDT and YYEEEE. The CDR3 reads CASSRIAGGGPEQYF. The CDR3 DNA reads as TGTGCCAGCAGCCGAATAGCGGGAGGAGGTCCCGAGCAGTACTTC.

J is TRBJ2-7 and V is TRBV7-9, with a tentative D call TRBD1 (6 bases). Germline CDR1 and CDR2: SEHNR and FQNEAQ (reference sequence). Trimming took 5 bases from V and 4 from J, leaving 9 bases between them. This CDR3 spans 12 amino acids. CDR3 sequence: CASSHGQYEQYF. The CDR3 nucleotides read TGTGCCAGCAGCCACGGACAGTACGAGCAGTACTTC.

The J gene is TRBJ1-2, the V gene TRBV7-3, with D hard to call. Per germline, CDR1 SGHTA and CDR2 FQGTGA. V was trimmed by 2 bases and J by 8 bases, leaving 12 bases between them. The CDR3 spans 13 residues. CDR3 bases: TGTGCCAGCAGCTTATCTACCGGGGTCGGCTACACCTTC. Its protein is CASSLSTGVGYTF.

V usage is TRBV11-2 and J usage is TRBJ2-1; 13 nucleotides align to TRBD2. Losses at the gene ends were 7 bases for V and 9 bases for J; bases not matched to a gene: 12. Germline V CDR1 and CDR2: SGHAT, FQNNGV. CDR3 length: 16 residues. The CDR3 DNA follows: TGTGCCAGCACCCTCTCCGGGACTAGCGGGAAAGGTGAGCAGTTCTTC. Its protein is CASTLSGTSGKGEQFF.

The chain couples TRBV6-5 to TRBJ1-1, with D possibly TRBD1 on 5 matching bases. V shed 0 bases and J shed 2 bases, with 10 bases lying between them. The CDR3 extends over 15 amino acids. Germline CDR1 and CDR2: MNHEY and SVGAGI. The CDR3 sequence is CASSYSRTGNTEAFF. CDR3 bases: TGTGCCAGCAGTTACTCGCGTACAGGCAACACTGAAGCTTTCTTT.

The CDR3 DNA reads TGTGCCAGCAGTTTATCGGCCGGGACAGGGGGCTTTCGGGAGACCCAGTACTTC. Translating it yields CASSLSAGTGGFRETQYF. V gene TRBV27 combines with J gene TRBJ2-5, with 12 bases that match TRBD1. CDR3 length: 18 amino acids. Trimming took 0 bases from V and 5 from J; bases not matched to a gene: 10. Germline CDR1 MNHEY, CDR2 SMNVEV (reference sequence).

This chain uses TRBV10-3 with TRBJ2-5; D uncertain. V lost 0 bases to trimming and J lost 4 bases, with 9 bases between them. This CDR3 is 14 amino acids long. Germline V gene lookup returns CDR1 ENHRY and CDR2 SYGVKD. CDR3 protein: CAISESPQAETQYF. The CDR3 region has the DNA TGTGCCATCAGTGAGTCCCCGCAGGCAGAGACCCAGTACTTC.

This chain uses TRBV5-1 with TRBJ2-3, with D maybe TRBD2 (6 bases). The CDR3 consists of 15 residues. The V end lost 0 bases, the J end lost 2 bases, and 10 bases lay between the germline ends. The germline CDR1 and CDR2 sequences are SGHRS and YFSETQ. The CDR3 here is CASSLAGVDTDTQYF. The CDR3 coding sequence is TGCGCCAGCAGCTTGGCGGGGGTCGACACAGATACGCAGTATTTT.

The chain uses TRBV5-1 and TRBJ1-1, with D possibly TRBD1 on 5 matching bases. Germline values: CDR1 SGHRS, CDR2 YFSETQ. The V end lost 3 bases, the J end lost 7 bases, and 16 bases lay between the germline ends. The CDR3 runs to 14 residues. In DNA form, the CDR3 reads TGCGCCAGCAGCTGGGGAGGGGTCAGGAGTGAAGCTTTCTTT. Its protein product is CASSWGGVRSEAFF.

This sequence joins TRBV4-1 and TRBJ2-7; 9 bases match TRBD2. Germline CDR1 is MGHRA and CDR2 is YSYEKL. Trimming removed 0 bases from V and 2 bases from J; junction bases left unmatched: 2. CDR3 length equals 15 residues. The CDR3 here is CASSQDLAGPYEQYF. The CDR3 DNA reads as TGCGCCAGCAGCCAAGATCTAGCGGGACCCTACGAGCAGTACTTC.

This clone was observed a few times. This rearrangement joins TRBV6-5 to TRBJ1-6; D might be TRBD1 (6 bases). Germline CDR1 and CDR2: MNHEY and SVGAGI. The CDR3 totals 15 residues. V was clipped by 0 bases and J by 7 bases, with 10 bases between them. The CDR3 protein is CASSYSRQGNSPLHF. The CDR3 DNA is TGTGCCAGCAGTTACTCTCGGCAGGGGAATTCACCCCTCCACTTT.

The chain recombines TRBV27 with TRBJ1-1; D ambiguous. This CDR3 contains 15 residues. V lost 5 bases, J lost 4 bases, and 17 bases lay in between. Germline V lookup: CDR1 MNHEY, CDR2 SMNVEV (reference sequence). The CDR3 region has the DNA TGTGCCAGCAGTCTTCGAGGAGGAGGTGTCACTGAAGCTTTCTTT. It codes for CASSLRGGGVTEAFF.

In DNA form, the CDR3 reads TGTGCCAGCAGCTCGCCCGGCAGGGGATCCAGAGAGACCCAGTACTTC. It translates to CASSSPGRGSRETQYF. J is TRBJ2-5 and V is TRBV7-6; possible D gene TRBD1, 6 bases. The germline gives CDR1 SGHVS, CDR2 FNYEAQ. There are 16 residues in the CDR3. Trimming took off 4 bases at V and 4 bases at J, with 19 bases between the two ends.

The chain's CDR3 is CASSTPGRGKDTGELFF. The CDR3 region has the DNA TGCGCCAGCAGTACCCCTGGAAGGGGGAAGGACACCGGGGAGCTGTTTTTT. The genes are TRBV10-1 and TRBJ2-2, with D tentatively TRBD1 (6 bases). Germline loops: CDR1 WNHNN, CDR2 SYGVQD (reference sequence). V was trimmed by 5 bases and J by 3 bases, leaving 19 bases between them. The CDR3 covers 17 residues.

The chain recombines TRBV6-1 with TRBJ2-2; tentative D call: TRBD2 (5 bases). Between the trimmed V and J ends, which lost 6 bases and 3 bases, there was a span of 14 bases. Germline-derived CDR1 and CDR2 are MNHNS and SASEGT. CDR3 length: 15 residues. This CDR3 is CASRTPDYYTGELFF. In DNA form, the CDR3 reads TGTGCCAGCAGGACCCCTGACTACTACACCGGGGAGCTGTTTTTT.

The genes are TRBV9 and TRBJ2-1, with a weak D call TRBD2 (7 bases). Germline V lookup: CDR1 SGDLS, CDR2 YYNGEE. This CDR3 has 20 amino acids. V was shortened by 3 bases and J by 2 bases, with 27 bases between the two germline ends. CDR3 DNA sequence: TGTGCCAGCAGCGGGGGTGGGGCGGGGGACACCGGTCTCCCCTACAATGAGCAGTTCTTC. It is translated as CASSGGGAGDTGLPYNEQFF.

V usage is TRBV5-1 and J usage is TRBJ1-5, with 9 bases that match TRBD1. V lost 8 bases to trimming and J lost 3 bases; unmatched junction nucleotides: 6. This CDR3 region has 14 residues. Germline values: CDR1 SGHRS, CDR2 YFSETQ. CDR3 loop: CASRTGVDNQPQHF. CDR3 DNA sequence: TGCGCCAGTAGGACAGGGGTGGACAATCAGCCCCAGCATTTT.

The gene calls are TRBV2 and TRBJ1-2, with 7 bases that match TRBD1. The length of the CDR3 is 12 residues. Losses at the gene ends were 7 bases for V and 6 bases for J; bases not matched to a gene: 5. Germline V gene sequence: CDR1 SNHLY, CDR2 FYNNEI. In DNA form, the CDR3 reads TGTGCCAGCACCGACAGGGATGATGGCTACACCTTC. It translates to CASTDRDDGYTF.

This clone was recorded only once. CDR3 amino acids: CASSSSEKRHEQYF. DNA for the CDR3: TGTGCCAGCAGCAGCAGCGAGAAGAGGCACGAGCAGTACTTC. The chain employs TRBV7-2 and TRBJ2-7; D unresolved. Trimming pared 5 bases from V and 5 bases from J, leaving 16 bases between. The germline V gene has CDR1 SGHTA and CDR2 FQGNSA. This CDR3 region has 14 residues.

The chain links TRBV29-1 to TRBJ1-1, with D perhaps TRBD1 (6 bases). The CDR3 consists of 15 residues. The germline V gene has CDR1 SQVTM and CDR2 ANQGSEA. The V gene lost 4 bases and the J gene lost 1 base, with 16 bases spanning the gap. CDR3 region: CSVVGGASSNTEAFF. The CDR3 DNA reads TGCAGCGTTGTAGGGGGGGCATCATCGAACACTGAAGCTTTCTTT.

The rearrangement links TRBV5-1 to TRBJ2-7; 9 bases map to TRBD2. Losses at the gene ends were 0 bases for V and 2 bases for J; bases not matched to a gene: 3. Per the germline V gene, CDR1 is SGHRS and CDR2 is YFSETQ. The CDR3 is made up of 15 amino acids. CDR3 sequence (DNA): TGCGCCAGCAGCTTGGAGGTAGCGGGAGCCTACGAGCAGTACTTC. This sequence encodes CASSLEVAGAYEQYF.